Sequencing of this T cell receptor beta chain was carried out in a study of blood T cell repertoires in COVID-19. Study as a whole: Spain, Italy and the United States supplied samples that represented acute and convalescent COVID-19. The analysed material was cDNA or gDNA that came from T cells, B-cell-depleted T cells, or PBMCs.

Germline values: CDR1 SGHVS, CDR2 FNYEAQ. V gave up 5 bases and J gave up 0 bases, with 3 bases separating them. This CDR3 is built from 12 residues. Authors' processing steps: Quantification of nucleated cells was approximated via reference gene primer amplification. Assay: immunoSEQ multiplex PCR; the TCRdb copy retains only in-frame clones and omits some. The V and J calls and clone size come from that table; D and trimming were worked out from the DNA. This sample has fewer than 350,000 clones, with roughly 88% found just once. As to this clone: It may be a read error: a sequence one base away is much more abundant.

The rearrangement joins TRBV7-6 to TRBJ2-3; no reliable D call. Material: peripheral blood. The TCR sequence derives from a man in his late teens or twenties with active or convalescent COVID-19. In nucleotides, the CDR3 is TGTGCCAGCAGCACTAGCACAGATACGCAGTATTTT. It is translated as CASSTSTDTQYF.